This entry lists 14 T cell receptor beta chains sequenced from one sample in a study of patients and donors after allogeneic stem cell transplantation (dated by TCRdb to the early 2020s). Receptor amplification or capture employed RT-PCR. Sequencing was performed on a NextSeq 550. The public reads were quality trimmed at Q25 with fastp and then assembled into clones with MiXCR by TCRdb, keeping productive beta chains. CDR3 protein sequences are deduplicated, and each keeps its most common genes and DNA. The sample profile shows approximately 88,000 distinct CDR3 sequences; roughly 4.9% of them were found once. The ten largest clones represent 2.6% of the sample. Sequencing input: blood, either unsorted or a sorted T cell fraction (not recorded which). The receptors shown here come from a human donor who was either an allogeneic HSCT recipient or a stem cell or donor lymphocyte infusion donor (not recorded which). It is not recorded whose cells these are; they may come from a transplant donor.

This clonotype was counted many times. The chain couples TRBV10-3 to TRBJ1-5; D gene unclear. The CDR3 runs to 14 residues. The V and J ends lost 5 bases and 4 bases respectively, with 12 bases between them. CDR1 and CDR2 (germline): ENHRY, SYGVKD. The CDR3, as DNA: TGTGCCATCAGTCCTCAGTCTGGAAATCAGCCCCAGCATTTT. Protein sequence: CAISPQSGNQPQHF.

The genes are TRBV5-4 and TRBJ2-3; 7 nucleotides match TRBD1. CDR1 and CDR2 from the germline V gene are SGHNT and YYREEE (reference sequence). Trimming cost V 4 bases and J 1 base; bases outside gene matches: 3. This CDR3 spans 14 amino acids. CDR3 residues: CASSQDRGTDTQYF. In DNA form, the CDR3 reads TGTGCCAGCAGCCAAGACAGGGGCACAGATACGCAGTATTTT.

V is TRBV5-4 and J is TRBJ2-5; D may be TRBD2 (6 bases). Germline V gene sequence: CDR1 SGHNT, CDR2 YYREEE (reference sequence). Between the trimmed V and J ends, which lost 6 bases and 5 bases, there was a span of 23 bases. The length of the CDR3 is 16 residues. The CDR3 sequence: CASTLTGRGGMETQYF. CDR3 coding DNA: TGTGCCAGCACACTTACGGGTAGGGGAGGAATGGAGACCCAGTACTTC.

This clonotype was recorded many times. The rearrangement joins TRBV15 to TRBJ2-1; 8 bases are shared with TRBD2. V lost 1 base and J lost 6; bases outside the gene matches: 8. The CDR3 has 16 amino acids. Per germline, CDR1 LNHNV and CDR2 YYDKDF (reference sequence). CDR3: CATSRAGGPLFNEQFF. DNA for the CDR3: TGTGCCACCAGCAGAGCGGGAGGGCCTTTGTTCAATGAGCAGTTCTTC.

This clonotype has at least ten counts. The chain joins TRBV6-1 to TRBJ1-1, with D possibly being TRBD1 (5 bases). V was clipped by 5 bases and J by 4 bases, with 20 bases between them. The germline CDR1 and CDR2 sequences are MNHNS and SASEGT. This CDR3 is 16 amino acids long. The CDR3, as DNA: TGTGCCAGCAGTATACTACACGGGGGTGGGAGCACTGAAGCTTTCTTT. It specifies CASSILHGGGSTEAFF.

This clonotype was counted ten times or more. J is TRBJ2-7 and V is TRBV27; D is ambiguous. Trimming left V 9 bases short and J 0 bases short, with 15 bases between. CDR3 length: 14 amino acids. CDR1 is MNHEY, CDR2 SMNVEV, per germline (reference sequence). CDR3 in amino acids: CASMVGLTSYEQYF. DNA of the CDR3: TGTGCCAGTATGGTGGGCCTAACCTCCTACGAGCAGTACTTC.

This clonotype was seen a handful of times. The V and J genes are TRBV20-1 and TRBJ1-3; D possibly corresponds to TRBD1 (6 bases). The CDR3 sequence is 13 residues long. Trimming left V 5 bases short and J 4 bases short, with 12 bases between. The germline gives CDR1 DFQATT, CDR2 SNEGSKA (reference sequence). For the CDR3, the DNA is TGCAGTGCTTCCACAGGGTTCGGAAACACCATATATTTT. The encoded protein is CSASTGFGNTIYF.

Of note for this clonotype: A much larger clone lies one base from this, so it may be a read error. The chain has TRBV9 and TRBJ2-5; 12 positions agree with TRBD1. From germline, CDR1 is SGDLS and CDR2 YYNGEE. The CDR3 contains 16 residues. Unmatched junction bases numbered 12, after V lost 4 bases and J lost 8 bases. CDR3 nucleotide sequence: TGTGCCAGCAGCCCAACCTCCGGGACAGGGGGCGACACCCAGTACTTC. The encoded protein is CASSPTSGTGGDTQYF.

Ten or more counts support this clonotype. J is TRBJ1-1 and V is TRBV20-1; tentatively, D is TRBD1 (5 bases). In germline, CDR1 is DFQATT, CDR2 SNEGSKA (reference sequence). V lost 8 bases and J 4 bases, leaving 20 bases between the germline ends. CDR3 length equals 14 residues. This CDR3 is CSTSSPGASTEAFF. CDR3 DNA: TGCAGTACATCCTCCCCCGGGGCCTCCACTGAAGCTTTCTTT.

This clonotype was seen repeatedly, ten times or more. The V and J genes are TRBV18 and TRBJ2-1, with D possibly being TRBD1 or TRBD2 (5 bases each). The V end lost 0 bases, the J end lost 8 bases, and 14 bases lay between the germline ends. The CDR3 is 15 amino acids. Germline assignment: CDR1 KGHSH and CDR2 LQKENI. Here the CDR3 reads CASSPPGTGRDEQFF. The CDR3 DNA is TGTGCCAGCTCACCACCCGGGACGGGACGTGATGAGCAGTTCTTC.

This clonotype showed up many times. The genes are TRBV15 and TRBJ1-2; D remains ambiguous. Per the germline V gene, CDR1 is LNHNV and CDR2 is YYDKDF (reference sequence). The CDR3 contains 14 residues. The V end was cut by 0 bases, the J end by 6 bases, with 11 bases between. CDR3 DNA: TGTGCCACCAGCAGAGATGTAATCCCTAATGGCTACACCTTC. This encodes CATSRDVIPNGYTF. Filled out from reference TRBV15 and TRBJ1-2, the complete variable domain reads DAMVIQNPRYQVTQFGKPVTLSCSQTLNHNVMYWYQQKSSQAPKLLFHYYDKDFNNEADTPDNFQSRRPNTSFCFLDIRSPGLGDTAMYLCATSRDVIPNGYTFGSGTRLTVV.

This clonotype was seen repeatedly, ten times or more. The rearrangement joins TRBV15 to TRBJ2-2; D not certain. Germline loops: CDR1 LNHNV, CDR2 YYDKDF (reference sequence). The CDR3 is made up of 13 amino acids. Trimming removed 0 bases at V and 7 bases at J, with 6 bases between. CDR3 amino acids: CATSRDRIGELFF. Here the CDR3 DNA reads TGTGCCACCAGCAGAGATCGGATCGGGGAGCTGTTTTTT.

This clonotype appeared many times. The chain uses TRBV5-1 and TRBJ2-4; perhaps D is TRBD1 or TRBD2 (5 bases each). V was clipped by 4 bases and J by 8 bases, with 16 bases between them. Germline V lookup: CDR1 SGHRS, CDR2 YFSETQ. The CDR3 runs to 14 residues. In DNA, the CDR3 is TGCGCCAGCAGCAGAGGGACCGGGAAAGACATTCAGTACTTC. As protein: CASSRGTGKDIQYF.

The sample holds many counts of this clonotype. The V call is TRBV12-3 or TRBV12-4, the J call TRBJ1-2; TRBD1 matches 10 bases. Germline trimming cut 7 bases from V and 8 bases from J; bases unmatched to any gene: 10. The CDR3 contains 14 residues. The CDR3 here is CASTRDRGPGGYTF. CDR3 sequence (DNA): TGTGCCAGCACCAGGGACAGGGGCCCTGGGGGCTACACCTTC.